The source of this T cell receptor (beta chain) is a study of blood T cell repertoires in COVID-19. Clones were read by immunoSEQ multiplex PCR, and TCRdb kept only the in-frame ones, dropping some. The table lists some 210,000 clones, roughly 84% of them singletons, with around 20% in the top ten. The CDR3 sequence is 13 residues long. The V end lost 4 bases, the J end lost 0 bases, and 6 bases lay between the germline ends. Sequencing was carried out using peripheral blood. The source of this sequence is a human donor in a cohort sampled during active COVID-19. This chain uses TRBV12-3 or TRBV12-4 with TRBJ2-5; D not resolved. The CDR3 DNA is TGTGCCAGCAGTTCGCTAAACCAAGAGACCCAGTACTTC. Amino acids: CASSSLNQETQYF.